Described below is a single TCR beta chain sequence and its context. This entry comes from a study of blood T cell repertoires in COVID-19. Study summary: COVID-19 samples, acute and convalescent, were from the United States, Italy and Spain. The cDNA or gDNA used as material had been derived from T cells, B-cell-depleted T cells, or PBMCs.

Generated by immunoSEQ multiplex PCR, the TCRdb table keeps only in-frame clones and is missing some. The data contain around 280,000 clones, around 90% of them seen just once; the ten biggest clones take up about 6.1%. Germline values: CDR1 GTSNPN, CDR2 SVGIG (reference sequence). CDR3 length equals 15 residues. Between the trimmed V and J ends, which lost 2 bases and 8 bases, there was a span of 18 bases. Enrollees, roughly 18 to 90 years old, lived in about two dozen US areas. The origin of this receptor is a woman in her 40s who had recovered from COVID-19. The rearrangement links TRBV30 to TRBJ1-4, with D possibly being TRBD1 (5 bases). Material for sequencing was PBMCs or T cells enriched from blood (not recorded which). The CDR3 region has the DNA TGTGCCTGGAGTCTTCAGACAGTAGTCCGGGAAAAACTGTTTTTT. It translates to CAWSLQTVVREKLFF.